This T cell receptor beta chain was recovered during a study of blood T cell repertoires in COVID-19. The overall study: Nucleic acid was either cDNA or gDNA, and it came from T cells, B-cell-depleted T cells, or PBMCs.

Here immunoSEQ multiplex PCR was the method, and the copy in TCRdb shows in-frame clones only, minus some. The sample comprises approximately 240,000 clones, approximately 92% of which are singletons, and more than 3% rests with the top ten. The CDR3 length is 16 residues. Per the germline V gene, CDR1 is LGHDT and CDR2 is YNNKEL (reference sequence). V gave up 4 bases and J gave up 1 base; unmatched junction bases: 7. J is TRBJ2-7 and V is TRBV3-1 (or the pseudogene TRBV3-2); 10 bases match TRBD1. What was sequenced was PBMCs or T cells enriched from blood (not recorded which). The source is a woman younger than 30 in a cohort exposed to, infected with or recovered from COVID-19 (not recorded which). The CDR3 sequence is CASSPRTGGVSYEQYF. CDR3 coding DNA: TGTGCCAGCAGCCCCAGGACAGGGGGAGTATCCTACGAGCAGTACTTC.